The 2 T cell receptor beta chains presented below share a single source sample, sequenced in a study of cytomegalovirus exposure and HLA in healthy donors (dated by TCRdb to 2015 to 2018). The library was made by the immunoSEQ multiplex PCR assay. The multiplex PCR relied on a mix of 60 forward primers for TCR Vbeta segments and 13 reverse primers for TCR Jbeta segments. TCRdb retrieved this table from immuneACCESS and kept in-frame rearrangements only. Not all clones are present; in checked studies, unresolved V genes account for under half, and no reason is known for the remainder. Within this sample are 250,000 to 350,000 clones, with under 80% of them counted one time only. About 2.2% of the sample is held by the ten biggest clonotypes. The sequenced material came from PBMCs. These receptors originate from a female donor in good health and CMV-seronegative.

The chain joins TRBV9 to TRBJ1-3, with D possibly TRBD1 on 5 matching bases. Trimming left V 3 bases short and J 2 bases short, with 12 bases between. This CDR3 comprises 15 residues. CDR1 and CDR2 (germline): SGDLS, YYNGEE. CDR3 DNA: TGTGCCAGCAGCGAGGGCGGGACGGCTGGAAACACCATATATTTT. This sequence encodes CASSEGGTAGNTIYF.

This clone was seen more than once but under ten times. V usage is TRBV5-1 and J usage is TRBJ2-7; 9 nucleotides agree with TRBD1. The CDR3 extends over 14 amino acids. Trimming cost V 5 bases and J 6 bases; bases outside gene matches: 9. Germline V CDR1 and CDR2: SGHRS, YFSETQ. The CDR3 sequence: CASRERTGASEQYF. CDR3 DNA: TGCGCCAGCAGGGAAAGGACAGGGGCTTCCGAGCAGTACTTC.